This T cell receptor (beta chain) was obtained from a study of T-cell reconstitution after alpha-beta-depleted transplantation in children. This clonotype appeared a single time. The library targeted TCRbeta and was prepared with unique molecular identifiers. Using its own MiXCR run on the PCR reads, TCRdb lists one record per CDR3 protein. The data show 500,000 to 600,000 distinct CDR3 sequences, approximately 30% seen once. The CDR3 totals 17 residues. The germline CDR1 and CDR2 sequences are MNHEY and SVGEGT. Trimming took 0 bases from V and 6 from J, leaving 18 bases between them. Sequenced material: PBMCs from the stem cell graft donor, taken from the stem cell graft. This rearrangement joins TRBV6-2 or TRBV6-3 to TRBJ2-1; perhaps TRBD1 as D (6 bases). This receptor was taken from a human donor who donated a stem cell graft to a child with aplastic anemia. The CDR3, as DNA: TGTGCCAGCAGTTACTCGAACAGGGTCGTACAGTTCAATGAGCAGTTCTTC. Its protein product is CASSYSNRVVQFNEQFF.